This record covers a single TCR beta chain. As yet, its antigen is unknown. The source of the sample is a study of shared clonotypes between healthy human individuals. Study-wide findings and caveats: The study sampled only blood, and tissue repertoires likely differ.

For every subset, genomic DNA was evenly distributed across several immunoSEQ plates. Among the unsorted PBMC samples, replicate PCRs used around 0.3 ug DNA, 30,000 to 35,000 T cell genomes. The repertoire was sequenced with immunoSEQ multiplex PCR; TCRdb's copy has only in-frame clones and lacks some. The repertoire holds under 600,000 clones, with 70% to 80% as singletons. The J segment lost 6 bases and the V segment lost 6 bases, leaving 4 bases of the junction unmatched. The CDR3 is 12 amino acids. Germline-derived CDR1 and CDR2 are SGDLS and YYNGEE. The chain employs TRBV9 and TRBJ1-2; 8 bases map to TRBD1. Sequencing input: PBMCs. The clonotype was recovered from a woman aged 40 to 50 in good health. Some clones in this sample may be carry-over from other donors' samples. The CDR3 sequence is CASNRQGHGYTF. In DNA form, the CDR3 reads TGTGCCAGCAACAGACAGGGGCATGGCTACACCTTC.